This T cell receptor (beta chain) was recovered during a study of blood T cell repertoires in COVID-19. Germline V CDR1 and CDR2: ENHRY, SYGVKD. J lost 5 bases, V lost 0 bases, and 3 bases had no gene match. This CDR3 comprises 14 residues. Sequencing used immunoSEQ multiplex PCR; TCRdb keeps in-frame clones, though not all of them. This sample carries hundreds of thousands of clones, 86% of them seen once, and the ten largest clones take 1.4%. J is TRBJ2-5 and V is TRBV10-3, with TRBD2 matching over 7 bases. The receptor was isolated from a woman aged 25-40 years with active or convalescent COVID-19. The sample was peripheral blood. The CDR3 DNA reads as TGTGCCATCAGTGAGTCGACTAGCCAGGAGACCCAGTACTTC. This translates into CAISESTSQETQYF.